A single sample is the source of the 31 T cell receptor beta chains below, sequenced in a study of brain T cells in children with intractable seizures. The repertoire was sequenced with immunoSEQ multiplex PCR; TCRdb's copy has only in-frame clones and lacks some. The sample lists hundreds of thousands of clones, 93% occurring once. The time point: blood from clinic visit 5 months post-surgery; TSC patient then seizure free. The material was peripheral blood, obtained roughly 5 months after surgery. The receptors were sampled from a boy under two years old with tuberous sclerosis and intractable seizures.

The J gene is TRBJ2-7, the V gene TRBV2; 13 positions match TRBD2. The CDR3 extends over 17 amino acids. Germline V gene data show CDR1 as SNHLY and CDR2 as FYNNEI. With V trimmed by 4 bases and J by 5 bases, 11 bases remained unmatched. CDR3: CASSAMGLAGTGDEQYF. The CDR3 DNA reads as TGTGCCAGCAGTGCAATGGGACTAGCGGGGACGGGGGACGAGCAGTACTTC.

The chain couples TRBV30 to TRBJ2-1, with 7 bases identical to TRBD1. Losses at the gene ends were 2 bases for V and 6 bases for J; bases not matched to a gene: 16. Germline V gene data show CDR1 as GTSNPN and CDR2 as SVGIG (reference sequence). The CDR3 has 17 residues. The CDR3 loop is CAWSSGTARLIGNEQFF. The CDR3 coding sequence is TGTGCCTGGAGTTCCGGGACAGCCAGGTTGATTGGCAATGAGCAGTTCTTC.

The CDR3 sequence: CASSSPGTGMYEKLFF. The CDR3 nucleotides are TGCGCCAGCAGCTCCCCTGGGACAGGGATGTATGAAAAACTGTTTTTT. V usage is TRBV5-1 and J usage is TRBJ1-4; 9 nucleotides align to TRBD1. Germline CDR1 reads SGHRS; CDR2 reads YFSETQ. The CDR3 consists of 16 residues. V shed 3 bases and J 6 bases; nucleotides not matched to a gene: 9.

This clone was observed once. CDR3 loop: CASSSSTSTYTGELFF. In DNA form, the CDR3 reads TGTGCCAGCAGTTCTTCAACTAGTACATACACCGGGGAGCTGTTTTTT. The rearrangement joins TRBV27 to TRBJ2-2, with D perhaps TRBD2 (5 bases). The ends were cut back, 4 bases at V and 3 bases at J, with 15 bases in the middle. This CDR3 has 16 residues. In germline, CDR1 is MNHEY, CDR2 SMNVEV (reference sequence).

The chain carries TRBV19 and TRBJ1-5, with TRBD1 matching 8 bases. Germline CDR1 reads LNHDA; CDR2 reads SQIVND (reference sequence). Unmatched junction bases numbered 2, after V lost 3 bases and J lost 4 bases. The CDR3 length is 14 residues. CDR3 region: CASSIRQGNQPQHF. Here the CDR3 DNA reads TGTGCCAGTAGTATTCGACAGGGGAATCAGCCCCAGCATTTT.

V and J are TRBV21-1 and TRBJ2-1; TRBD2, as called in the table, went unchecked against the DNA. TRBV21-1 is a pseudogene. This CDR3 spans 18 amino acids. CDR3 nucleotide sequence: TGTGCCAGCAGCAAAGGGACTAGCGGGAGGGCCTCCTACAATGAGCAGTTCTTC. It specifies CASSKGTSGRASYNEQFF.

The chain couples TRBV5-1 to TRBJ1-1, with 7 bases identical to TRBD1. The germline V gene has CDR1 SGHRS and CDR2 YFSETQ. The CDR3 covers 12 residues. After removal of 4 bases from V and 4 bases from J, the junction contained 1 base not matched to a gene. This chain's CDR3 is CASSPGGTEAFF. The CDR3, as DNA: TGCGCCAGCAGCCCAGGGGGCACTGAAGCTTTCTTT.

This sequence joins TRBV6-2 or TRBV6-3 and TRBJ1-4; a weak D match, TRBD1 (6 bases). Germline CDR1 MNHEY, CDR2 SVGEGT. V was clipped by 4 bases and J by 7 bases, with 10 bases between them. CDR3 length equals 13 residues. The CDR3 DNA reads TGTGCCAGCAGTTTAGGACAGTCTGAAAAACTGTTTTTT. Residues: CASSLGQSEKLFF.

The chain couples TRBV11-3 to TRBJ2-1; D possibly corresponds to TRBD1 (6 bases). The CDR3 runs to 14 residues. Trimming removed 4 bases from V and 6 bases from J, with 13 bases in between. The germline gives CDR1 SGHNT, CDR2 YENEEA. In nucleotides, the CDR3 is TGTGCCAGCAGCTCCCCCGCAGGGGTCAATGAGCAGTTCTTC. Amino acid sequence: CASSSPAGVNEQFF.

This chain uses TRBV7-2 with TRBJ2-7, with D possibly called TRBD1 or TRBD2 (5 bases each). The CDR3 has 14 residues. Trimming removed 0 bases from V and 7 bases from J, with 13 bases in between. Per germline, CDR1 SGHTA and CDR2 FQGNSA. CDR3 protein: CASSLARVREEQYF. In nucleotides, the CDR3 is TGTGCCAGCAGCTTAGCGAGGGTCAGGGAGGAGCAGTACTTC.

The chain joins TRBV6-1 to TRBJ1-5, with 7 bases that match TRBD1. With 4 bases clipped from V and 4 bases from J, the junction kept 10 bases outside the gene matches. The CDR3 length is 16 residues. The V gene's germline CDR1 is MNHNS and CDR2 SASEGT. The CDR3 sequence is CASSVNRGEGNQPQHF. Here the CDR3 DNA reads TGTGCCAGCAGTGTTAACAGGGGTGAGGGGAATCAGCCCCAGCATTTT.

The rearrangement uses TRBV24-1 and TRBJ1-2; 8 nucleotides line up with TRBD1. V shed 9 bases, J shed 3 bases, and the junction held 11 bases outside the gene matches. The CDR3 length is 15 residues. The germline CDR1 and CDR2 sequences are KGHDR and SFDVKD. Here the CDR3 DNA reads TGTGCCACCCCAGGGCAGGGGGCGTCCGACTATGGCTACACCTTC. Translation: CATPGQGASDYGYTF.

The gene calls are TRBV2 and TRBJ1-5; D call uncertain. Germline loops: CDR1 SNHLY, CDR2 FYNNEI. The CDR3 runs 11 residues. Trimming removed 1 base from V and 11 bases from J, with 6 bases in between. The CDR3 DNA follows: TGTGCCAGCAGTGAAGGGTCGTCCCAGCATTTT. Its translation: CASSEGSSQHF. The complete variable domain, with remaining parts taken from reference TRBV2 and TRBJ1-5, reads EPEVTQTPSHQVTQMGQEVILRCVPISNHLYFYWYRQILGQKVEFLVSFYNNEISEKSEIFDDQFSVERPDGSNFTLKIRSTKLEDSAMYFCASSEGSSQHFGDGTRLSIL.

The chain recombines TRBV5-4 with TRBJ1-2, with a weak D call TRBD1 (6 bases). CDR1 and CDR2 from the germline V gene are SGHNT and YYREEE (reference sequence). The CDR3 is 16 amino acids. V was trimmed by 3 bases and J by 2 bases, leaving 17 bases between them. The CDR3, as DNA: TGTGCCAGCAGCTCACACACCAGAACAGGGAACTATGGCTACACCTTC. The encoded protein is CASSSHTRTGNYGYTF. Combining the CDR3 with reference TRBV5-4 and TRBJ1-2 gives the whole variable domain ETGVTQSPTHLIKTRGQQVTLRCSSQSGHNTVSWYQQALGQGPQFIFQYYREEENGRGNFPPRFSGLQFPNYSSELNVNALELDDSALYLCASSSHTRTGNYGYTFGSGTRLTVV.

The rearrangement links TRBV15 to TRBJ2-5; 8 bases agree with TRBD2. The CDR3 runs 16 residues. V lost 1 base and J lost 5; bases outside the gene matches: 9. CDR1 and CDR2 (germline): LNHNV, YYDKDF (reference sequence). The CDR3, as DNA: TGTGCCACCAGCAGAGGAGGAGCGGGAGATTGGGAGACCCAGTACTTC. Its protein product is CATSRGGAGDWETQYF.

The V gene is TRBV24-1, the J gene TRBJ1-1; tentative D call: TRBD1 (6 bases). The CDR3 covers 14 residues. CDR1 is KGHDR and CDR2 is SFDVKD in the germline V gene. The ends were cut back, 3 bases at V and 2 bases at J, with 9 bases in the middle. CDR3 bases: TGTGCCACCAGTGATCCGGGGGCTAACACTGAAGCTTTCTTT. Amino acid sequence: CATSDPGANTEAFF.

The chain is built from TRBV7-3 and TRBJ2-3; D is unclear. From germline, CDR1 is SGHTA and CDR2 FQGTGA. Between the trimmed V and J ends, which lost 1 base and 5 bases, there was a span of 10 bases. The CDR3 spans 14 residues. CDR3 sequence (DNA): TGTGCCAGCAGCTTAATATCCGGGCAAGATACGCAGTATTTT. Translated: CASSLISGQDTQYF. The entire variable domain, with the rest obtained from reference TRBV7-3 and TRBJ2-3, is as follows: GAGVSQTPSNKVTEKGKYVELRCDPISGHTALYWYRQSLGQGPEFLIYFQGTGAADDSGLPNDRFFAVRPEGSVSTLKIQRTERGDSAVYLCASSLISGQDTQYFGPGTRLTVL.

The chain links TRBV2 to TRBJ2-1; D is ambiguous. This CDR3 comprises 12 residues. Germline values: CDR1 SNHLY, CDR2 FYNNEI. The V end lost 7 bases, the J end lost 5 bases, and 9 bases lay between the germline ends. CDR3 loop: CASNPGDNEQFF. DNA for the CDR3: TGTGCCAGCAATCCTGGGGACAATGAGCAGTTCTTC.

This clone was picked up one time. The CDR3 DNA follows: TGCGCCAGCAGCCTCCCCGCGGGTCACGAGCAGTACTTC. Its translation is CASSLPAGHEQYF. The J gene is TRBJ2-7, the V gene TRBV5-1, with D possibly matching TRBD2 (5 bases). The CDR3 is 13 amino acids. V was pared by 4 bases and J by 5 bases, with 13 bases between. CDR1 is SGHRS and CDR2 is YFSETQ in the germline V gene. The whole variable domain, filled in from reference TRBV5-1 and TRBJ2-7, reads KAGVTQTPRYLIKTRGQQVTLSCSPISGHRSVSWYQQTPGQGLQFLFEYFSETQRNKGNFPGRFSGRQFSNSRSEMNVSTLELGDSALYLCASSLPAGHEQYFGPGTRLTVT.

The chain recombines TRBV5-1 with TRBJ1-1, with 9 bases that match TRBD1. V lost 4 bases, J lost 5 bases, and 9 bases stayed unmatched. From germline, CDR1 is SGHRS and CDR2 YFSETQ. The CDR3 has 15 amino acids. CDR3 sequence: CASSRNRGRGTEAFF. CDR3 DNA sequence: TGCGCCAGCAGCCGAAACAGGGGGCGTGGGACTGAAGCTTTCTTT.

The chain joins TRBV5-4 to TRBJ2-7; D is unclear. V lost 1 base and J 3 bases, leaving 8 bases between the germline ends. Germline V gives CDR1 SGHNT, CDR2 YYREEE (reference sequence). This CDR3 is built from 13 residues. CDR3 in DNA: TGTGCCAGCAGCTTGTGGGTTGGCTACGAGCAGTACTTC. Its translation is CASSLWVGYEQYF.

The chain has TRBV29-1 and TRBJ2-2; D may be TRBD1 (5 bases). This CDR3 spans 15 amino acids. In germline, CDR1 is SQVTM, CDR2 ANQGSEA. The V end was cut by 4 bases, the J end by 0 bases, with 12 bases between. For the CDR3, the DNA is TGCAGCGTTGGAAAAGGGGTCTCGAACACCGGGGAGCTGTTTTTT. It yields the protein CSVGKGVSNTGELFF.

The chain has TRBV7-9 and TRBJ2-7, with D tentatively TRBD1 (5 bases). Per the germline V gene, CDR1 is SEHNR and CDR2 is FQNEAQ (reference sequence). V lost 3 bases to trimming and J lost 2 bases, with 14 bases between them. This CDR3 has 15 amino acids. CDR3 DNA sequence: TGTGCCAGCAGCTTTCAAGACAGAAATCCCTACGAGCAGTACTTC. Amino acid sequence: CASSFQDRNPYEQYF.

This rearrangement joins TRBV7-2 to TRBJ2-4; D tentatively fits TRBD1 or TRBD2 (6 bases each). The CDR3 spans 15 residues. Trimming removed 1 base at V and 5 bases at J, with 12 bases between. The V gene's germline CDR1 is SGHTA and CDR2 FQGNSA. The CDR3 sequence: CASSLDWGAQNIQYF. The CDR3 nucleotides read TGTGCCAGCAGCTTAGATTGGGGGGCGCAAAACATTCAGTACTTC. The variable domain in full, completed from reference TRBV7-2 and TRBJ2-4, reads GAGVSQSPSNKVTEKGKDVELRCDPISGHTALYWYRQSLGQGLEFLIYFQGNSAPDKSGLPSDRFSAERTGGSVSTLTIQRTQQEDSAVYLCASSLDWGAQNIQYFGAGTRLSVL.

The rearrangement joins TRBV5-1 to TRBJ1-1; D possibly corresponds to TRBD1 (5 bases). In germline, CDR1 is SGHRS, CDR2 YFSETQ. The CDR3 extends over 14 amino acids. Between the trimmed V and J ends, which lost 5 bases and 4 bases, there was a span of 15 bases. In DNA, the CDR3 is TGCGCCAGCAGGCGTACAGGAGGCGGCACTGAAGCTTTCTTT. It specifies CASRRTGGGTEAFF.

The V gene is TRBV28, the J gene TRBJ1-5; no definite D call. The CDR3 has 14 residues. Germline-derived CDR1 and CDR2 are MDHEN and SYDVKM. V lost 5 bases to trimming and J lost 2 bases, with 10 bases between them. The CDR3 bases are TGTGCCAGCAGTCAGGCCTTCGGCAATCAGCCCCAGCATTTT. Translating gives CASSQAFGNQPQHF.

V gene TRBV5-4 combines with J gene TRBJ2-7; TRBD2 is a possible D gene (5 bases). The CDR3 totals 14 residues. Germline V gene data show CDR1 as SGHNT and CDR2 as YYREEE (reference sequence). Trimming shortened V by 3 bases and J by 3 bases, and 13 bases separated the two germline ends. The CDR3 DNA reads TGTGCCAGCAGCTCCTCCTTAGCGAGCTACGAGCAGTACTTC. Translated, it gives CASSSSLASYEQYF.

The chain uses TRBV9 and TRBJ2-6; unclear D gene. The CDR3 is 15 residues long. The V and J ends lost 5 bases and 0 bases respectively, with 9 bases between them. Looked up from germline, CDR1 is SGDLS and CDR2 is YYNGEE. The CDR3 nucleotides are TGTGCCAGCAGTTCACCTGGCTCTGGGGCCAACGTCCTGACTTTC. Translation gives CASSSPGSGANVLTF.

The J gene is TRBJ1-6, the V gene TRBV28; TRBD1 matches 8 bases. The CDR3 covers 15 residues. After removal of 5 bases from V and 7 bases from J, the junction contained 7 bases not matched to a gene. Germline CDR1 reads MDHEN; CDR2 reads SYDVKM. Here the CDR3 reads CASSARRTGNSPLHF. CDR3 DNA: TGTGCCAGCAGTGCCCGACGGACAGGGAATTCACCCCTCCACTTT.

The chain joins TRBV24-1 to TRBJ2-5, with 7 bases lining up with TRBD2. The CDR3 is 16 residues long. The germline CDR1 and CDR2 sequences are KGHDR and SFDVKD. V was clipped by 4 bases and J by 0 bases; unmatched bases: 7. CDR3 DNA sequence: TGTGCCACCAGTGACAAAGCGGGGCGGTACCAAGAGACCCAGTACTTC. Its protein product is CATSDKAGRYQETQYF.

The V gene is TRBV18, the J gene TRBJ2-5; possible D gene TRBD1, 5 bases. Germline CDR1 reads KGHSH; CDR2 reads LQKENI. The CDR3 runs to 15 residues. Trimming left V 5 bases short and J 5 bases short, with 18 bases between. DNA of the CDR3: TGTGCCAGCTCAAGATCCACCGTCCCAGGGGAGACCCAGTACTTC. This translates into CASSRSTVPGETQYF.